The next 14 T cell receptor beta chains were all read from a single sample in a study of blood T cell repertoires in COVID-19. Sequencing used immunoSEQ multiplex PCR; TCRdb keeps in-frame clones, though not all of them. The table records about 400,000 clones, roughly 88% of them present only once. Sequenced input: PBMCs or T cells enriched from blood (not recorded which). The origin of the receptors is a woman aged 40 to 50 with acute COVID-19.

The chain carries TRBV10-3 and TRBJ2-4, with D unresolved. This CDR3 has 16 residues. With 3 bases removed from V and 0 bases from J, the gap between germline ends came to 12 bases. Per the germline V gene, CDR1 is ENHRY and CDR2 is SYGVKD. This chain's CDR3 is CAISDGTAEAKNIQYF. The CDR3 DNA reads TGTGCCATCAGTGACGGTACAGCCGAAGCCAAAAACATTCAGTACTTC.

This chain joins TRBV19 and TRBJ1-5; 12 nucleotides line up with TRBD1. This CDR3 is 17 amino acids long. The germline V gene has CDR1 LNHDA and CDR2 SQIVND (reference sequence). J gave up 0 bases and V 5 bases, and 5 bases lay outside the gene matches. The CDR3 DNA sequence: TGTGCCAGTAGTCTCGGGACAGGGGGCCATAGCAATCAGCCCCAGCATTTT. It codes for CASSLGTGGHSNQPQHF.

The V call is TRBV11-2, the J call TRBJ1-5, with 8 bases identical to TRBD1. CDR3 size: 15 residues. CDR1 is SGHAT and CDR2 is FQNNGV in the germline V gene. The V segment lost 5 bases and the J segment 2 bases; nucleotides outside the gene matches: 5. The CDR3 is CASSLDRAGNQPQHF. CDR3 sequence (DNA): TGTGCCAGCAGCCTGGACAGGGCTGGCAATCAGCCCCAGCATTTT.

Comment on this clone: Additional DNA sequences in this sample encode the identical CDR3. The chain has TRBV7-9 and TRBJ2-3; 10 bases align to TRBD1. This CDR3 contains 15 residues. J gave up 1 base and V 5 bases, and 3 bases lay outside the gene matches. Germline V CDR1 and CDR2: SEHNR, FQNEAQ (reference sequence). The CDR3 nucleotides read TGTGCCAGCAGCCGACAGGGGGCAGGCACAGATACGCAGTATTTT. Translated, it gives CASSRQGAGTDTQYF. Combining the CDR3 with reference TRBV7-9 and TRBJ2-3 gives the whole variable domain DTGVSQNPRHKITKRGQNVTFRCDPISEHNRLYWYRQTLGQGPEFLTYFQNEAQLEKSRLLSDRFSAERPKGSFSTLEIQRTEQGDSAMYLCASSRQGAGTDTQYFGPGTRLTVL.

The gene calls are TRBV10-3 and TRBJ1-5; 7 bases map to TRBD1. Germline CDR1 is ENHRY and CDR2 is SYGVKD. The CDR3 runs to 13 residues. V lost 7 bases to trimming and J lost 7 bases; unmatched junction nucleotides: 7. CDR3 sequence (DNA): TGTGCCATCAACGAGGGGGCAGAGCAGCCCCAGCATTTT. It encodes CAINEGAEQPQHF.

This chain joins TRBV30 and TRBJ1-1; maybe TRBD1 (5 bases). The germline V gene encodes CDR1 GTSNPN and CDR2 SVGIG (reference sequence). The ends were cut back, 8 bases at V and 7 bases at J, with 14 bases in the middle. The CDR3 has 11 residues. Written as DNA, the CDR3 is TGTGCCGGAGGGACGAACTTTGAAGCTTTCTTT. As protein: CAGGTNFEAFF.

V gene TRBV2 combines with J gene TRBJ1-5, with 9 bases aligning to TRBD1. The CDR3 is 14 residues long. Trimming at V came to 6 bases and at J to 6 bases, leaving 6 bases not matched to a gene. Germline CDR1 is SNHLY and CDR2 is FYNNEI. CDR3 protein: CASSLTGGSQPQHF. The CDR3 DNA reads TGTGCCAGCAGCCTTACAGGGGGCAGTCAGCCCCAGCATTTT.

This clone was counted once. Other DNA sequences in the same sample also yield this CDR3. CDR3 amino acids: CASRDRGQETQYF. CDR3 in DNA: TGTGCCAGTAGGGACAGGGGCCAAGAGACCCAGTACTTC. This chain joins TRBV19 and TRBJ2-5, with 9 bases that match TRBD1. V lost 6 bases, J lost 1 base, and 0 bases stayed unmatched. This CDR3 spans 13 amino acids. Germline assignment: CDR1 LNHDA and CDR2 SQIVND (reference sequence).

The V gene is TRBV19, the J gene TRBJ1-2; no definite D call. Trimming removed 3 bases at V and 7 bases at J, with 18 bases between. This CDR3 has 15 amino acids. CDR1 is LNHDA, CDR2 SQIVND, per germline (reference sequence). The CDR3 here is CASSMWQRSLGGYTF. The CDR3 DNA follows: TGTGCCAGTAGTATGTGGCAGCGATCCCTCGGTGGCTACACCTTC.

The genes are TRBV12-3 or TRBV12-4 and TRBJ1-2; the D is unclear. This CDR3 comprises 12 residues. With 6 bases removed from V and 1 base from J, the gap between germline ends came to 6 bases. CDR3 sequence: CASSNSNYGYTF. The DNA of the CDR3 is TGTGCCAGCAGCAACAGTAACTATGGCTACACCTTC.

The chain carries TRBV11-3 and TRBJ1-1; D unresolved. Germline V CDR1 and CDR2: SGHNT, YENEEA. Trimming removed 1 base from V and 8 bases from J, with 11 bases in between. There are 13 residues in the CDR3. The CDR3 region is CASSLVSRSEAFF. The CDR3 region has the DNA TGTGCCAGCAGCTTAGTTTCCAGGTCCGAAGCTTTCTTT.

The genes are TRBV19 and TRBJ1-1, with D unclear. The ends were cut back, 4 bases at V and 0 bases at J, with 6 bases in the middle. The CDR3 sequence is 13 residues long. The germline gives CDR1 LNHDA, CDR2 SQIVND (reference sequence). The CDR3 protein is CASSKNMNTEAFF. CDR3 bases: TGTGCCAGTAGTAAGAACATGAACACTGAAGCTTTCTTT.

The V gene is TRBV13, the J gene TRBJ2-6, with D tentatively TRBD1 (6 bases). This CDR3 is built from 16 residues. Trimming shortened V by 5 bases and J by 0 bases, and 11 bases separated the two germline ends. From germline, CDR1 is PRHDT and CDR2 FYEKMQ (reference sequence). The CDR3 coding sequence is TGTGCCAGCAGCCTGGACAGAGTCTCTGGGGCCAACGTCCTGACTTTC. It is translated as CASSLDRVSGANVLTF.

The rearrangement uses TRBV11-2 and TRBJ2-1; D possibly corresponds to TRBD2 (6 bases). The length of the CDR3 is 17 residues. Trimming stripped 4 bases from V and 3 bases from J, with 19 bases between. Per the germline V gene, CDR1 is SGHAT and CDR2 is FQNNGV. This chain's CDR3 is CASSSVAGGDRYNEQFF. The CDR3 DNA is TGTGCCAGCAGCTCAGTTGCTGGCGGGGATCGCTACAATGAGCAGTTCTTC. Full variable domain (missing parts from reference TRBV11-2 and TRBJ2-1): EAGVAQSPRYKIIEKRQSVAFWCNPISGHATLYWYQQILGQGPKLLIQFQNNGVVDDSQLPKDRFSAERLKGVDSTLKIQPAKLEDSAVYLCASSSVAGGDRYNEQFFGPGTRLTVL.